Below, one TCR beta chain is given with its context. The CDR3 covers 16 residues. The J segment lost 1 base and the V segment lost 5 bases, leaving 9 bases of the junction unmatched. Germline assignment: CDR1 SGHRS and CDR2 YFSETQ. The sample originates from a study of control samples from healthy donors and cancer patients. Sequencing used immunoSEQ multiplex PCR; TCRdb keeps in-frame clones, though not all of them. Among 130,000 or so clones listed, 88% were seen once. The sequence came from a man aged 50 to 59 in good health. The rearrangement uses TRBV5-1 and TRBJ2-5; 9 nucleotides match TRBD2. What was sequenced was blood. The CDR3 spells CASSSLAGSTQETQYF. Written as DNA, the CDR3 is TGCGCCAGCAGTTCTCTAGCGGGGAGCACCCAAGAGACCCAGTACTTC.